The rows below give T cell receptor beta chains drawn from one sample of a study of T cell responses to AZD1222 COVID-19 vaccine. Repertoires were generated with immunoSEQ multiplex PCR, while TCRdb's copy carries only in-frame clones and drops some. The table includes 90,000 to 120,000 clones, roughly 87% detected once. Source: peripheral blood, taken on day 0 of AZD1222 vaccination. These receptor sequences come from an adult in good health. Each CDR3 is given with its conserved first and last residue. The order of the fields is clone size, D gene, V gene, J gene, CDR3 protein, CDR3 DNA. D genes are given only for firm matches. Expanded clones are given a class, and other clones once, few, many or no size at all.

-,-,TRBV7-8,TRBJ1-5,CASSWDELNQPQHF,TGTGCCAGCAGCTGGGACGAACTCAATCAGCCCCAGCATTTT
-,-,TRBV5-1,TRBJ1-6,CASSLAFRVDSPLHF,TGCGCCAGCAGCTTGGCATTCAGGGTTGATTCACCCCTCCACTTT
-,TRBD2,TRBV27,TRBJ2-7,CASRGTRGPGSYEQYF,TGTGCCAGCAGAGGGACTAGGGGTCCCGGCTCCTACGAGCAGTACTTC
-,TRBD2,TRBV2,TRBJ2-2,CASSEEAGGLTGELFF,TGTGCCAGCAGTGAAGAGGCGGGGGGCCTTACCGGGGAGCTGTTTTTT
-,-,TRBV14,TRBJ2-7,CASSRIGPSEQYF,TGTGCCAGCAGCCGGATCGGGCCAAGCGAGCAGTACTTC
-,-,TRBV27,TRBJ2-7,CASSLATGSEQYF,TGTGCCAGCAGTCTAGCAACAGGGAGTGAGCAGTACTTC
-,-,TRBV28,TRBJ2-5,CASSFTSSFSRETQYF,TGTGCCAGCAGTTTCACAAGTAGCTTCTCCCGGGAGACCCAGTACTTC
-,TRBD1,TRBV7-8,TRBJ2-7,CASSKKLTGVYEQYF,TGTGCCAGCAGCAAAAAACTGACAGGGGTCTACGAGCAGTACTTC
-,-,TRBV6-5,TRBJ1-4,CASRRDGNEKLFF,TGTGCCAGCAGAAGAGACGGCAATGAAAAACTGTTTTTT
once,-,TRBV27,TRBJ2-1,CASREQGGRGNEQFF,TGTGCCAGCAGGGAACAGGGAGGGAGGGGCAATGAGCAGTTCTTC
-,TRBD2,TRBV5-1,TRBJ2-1,CASSYLADNYNEQFF,TGCGCCAGCAGCTATCTAGCGGACAACTACAATGAGCAGTTCTTC
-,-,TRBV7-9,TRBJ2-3,CANRQVSDTQYF,TGTGCCAACCGACAGGTTTCAGATACGCAGTATTTT
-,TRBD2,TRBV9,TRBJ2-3,CASSVMTSGGAWDTQYF,TGTGCCAGCAGCGTTATGACTAGCGGGGGGGCCTGGGATACGCAGTATTTT
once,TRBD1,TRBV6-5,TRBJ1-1,CASRAGQRNTEAFF,TGTGCCAGCAGGGCGGGACAGCGGAACACTGAAGCTTTCTTT
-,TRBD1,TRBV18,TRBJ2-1,CASSPGTGGHQFF,TGTGCCAGCTCACCCGGGACAGGGGGTCACCAGTTCTTC
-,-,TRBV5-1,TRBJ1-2,CASSLAAFRDYGYTF,TGCGCCAGCAGCTTGGCCGCCTTTCGGGACTATGGCTACACCTTC
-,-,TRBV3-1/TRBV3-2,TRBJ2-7,CASSQGQETYEQYF,TGTGCCAGCAGCCAAGGACAGGAGACCTACGAGCAGTACTTC
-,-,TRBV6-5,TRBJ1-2,CASSYSGGSYGYTF,TGTGCCAGCAGTTACTCAGGGGGTTCCTATGGCTACACCTTC
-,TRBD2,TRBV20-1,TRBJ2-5,CSASPMGLAGGKYQETQYF,TGCAGTGCTAGTCCCATGGGACTAGCGGGAGGGAAGTACCAAGAGACCCAGTACTTC
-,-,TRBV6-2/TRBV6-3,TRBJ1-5,CASSLGEEVSQPQHF,TGTGCCAGCAGTCTGGGAGAGGAGGTAAGTCAGCCCCAGCATTTT
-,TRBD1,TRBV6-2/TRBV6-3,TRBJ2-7,CASSSSFGTGSYYEQYF,TGTGCCAGCAGTTCTAGTTTTGGGACAGGGTCGTACTACGAGCAGTACTTC
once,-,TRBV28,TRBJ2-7,CASSFPPLYEQYF,TGTGCCAGCAGTTTCCCCCCTCTCTACGAGCAGTACTTC
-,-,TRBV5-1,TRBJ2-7,CASSLEQARVDEQYF,TGCGCCAGCAGCTTGGAGCAGGCCAGGGTCGACGAGCAGTACTTC